This T cell receptor (beta chain) is drawn from a study of blood T cells in healthy people across ages. General study results and limits: Age brought a roughly linear fall in TCR beta diversity measured per million T cells.

The use of a sample-barcoded 5' primer and a J-beta primer mix characterized a second PCR of 7 to 11 cycles. TCRdb used MiXCR to reprocess the 5' RACE reads, holding one entry per CDR3 protein. The table lists roughly 1.9 million distinct CDR3 sequences, about two fifths of them singletons, with roughly 23% in the top ten. This clonotype was observed a handful of times. Its antigen is not identified. The CDR3 is 16 amino acids. Germline values: CDR1 PRHDT, CDR2 FYEKMQ (reference sequence). Trimming shortened V by 0 bases and J by 4 bases, and 15 bases separated the two germline ends. The TCR sequence derives from a human donor in good health. Sequences were obtained from blood. The gene calls are TRBV13 and TRBJ1-2, with D tentatively TRBD1 (5 bases). The chain's CDR3 is CASSLGAGLGGYGYTF. CDR3 nucleotides: TGTGCCAGCAGCTTAGGCGCCGGCCTGGGGGGCTATGGCTACACCTTC. Based on the CDR3 plus reference TRBV13 and TRBJ1-2, the full variable domain is AAGVIQSPRHLIKEKRETATLKCYPIPRHDTVYWYQQGPGQDPQFLISFYEKMQSDKGSIPDRFSAQQFSDYHSELNMSSLELGDSALYFCASSLGAGLGGYGYTFGSGTRLTVV.